The 26 T cell receptor beta chains listed next were all sequenced from one sample in a study of blood T cell repertoires in COVID-19. This table comes from immunoSEQ multiplex PCR, and its TCRdb copy is limited to in-frame clones, with some not included. The table includes 200,000 to 250,000 clones, 70% to 90% detected once. The specimen sequenced was peripheral blood. The origin of the receptors is a woman under 30 who had recovered from COVID-19.

The V and J genes are TRBV9 and TRBJ2-3; 7 positions match TRBD2. The V segment lost 5 bases and the J segment 1 base; nucleotides outside the gene matches: 7. CDR1 and CDR2 (germline): SGDLS, YYNGEE. This CDR3 region has 15 residues. The CDR3 DNA follows: TGTGCCAGCAGTCCAAGCGGGACGGGCACAGATACGCAGTATTTT. This sequence encodes CASSPSGTGTDTQYF.

The chain recombines TRBV11-2 with TRBJ2-7, with D unclear. There are 15 residues in the CDR3. Trimming cost V 2 bases and J 0 bases, with 11 bases left between them. Germline values: CDR1 SGHAT, CDR2 FQNNGV. Written as DNA, the CDR3 is TGTGCCAGCAGCTTAATTACAGTAAGCTCCTACGAGCAGTACTTC. Protein product: CASSLITVSSYEQYF.

The CDR3 DNA reads as TGTGCCAGCAGCCCAACTAGCGGGAACACAGATACGCAGTATTTT. Protein: CASSPTSGNTDTQYF. The chain combines TRBV13 with TRBJ2-3; TRBD2 matches at 10 bases. V lost 5 bases and J lost 2; bases outside the gene matches: 4. This CDR3 spans 15 amino acids. Germline CDR1 and CDR2: PRHDT and FYEKMQ (reference sequence).

This clone was picked up a small number of times. V usage is TRBV27 and J usage is TRBJ2-1, with 9 positions matching TRBD2. V gave up 4 bases and J gave up 3 bases; unmatched junction bases: 7. This CDR3 has 16 residues. Germline lookup yields CDR1 MNHEY and CDR2 SMNVEV (reference sequence). The CDR3, as DNA: TGTGCCAGCAGTTCAATAGCGGGAGAGGGCTACAATGAGCAGTTCTTC. Its protein is CASSSIAGEGYNEQFF.

The table lists this clone with a count of one. CDR3 nucleotide sequence: TGTGCCAGCAGCTTAACAGGGGCGCTCTCTCGGCCCCAGCATTTT. This codes for CASSLTGALSRPQHF. The rearrangement joins TRBV5-6 to TRBJ1-5, with 7 bases matching TRBD1. V lost 2 bases and J lost 9; bases outside the gene matches: 11. The CDR3 consists of 15 residues. Per the germline V gene, CDR1 is SGHDT and CDR2 is YYEEEE.

The chain recombines TRBV5-1 with TRBJ2-1, with 11 bases matching TRBD2. This CDR3 has 15 amino acids. Germline V gene sequence: CDR1 SGHRS, CDR2 YFSETQ. The V and J ends lost 9 bases and 10 bases, in that order; junction bases with no gene match: 15. In DNA, the CDR3 is TGCGCCACCTCTTCGAGTAGCGGGAGGGGAGGAGAGCAGTTCTTC. Translation: CATSSSSGRGGEQFF.

The chain employs TRBV27 and TRBJ1-6, with 7 bases matching TRBD1. Trimming removed 0 bases from V and 9 bases from J; junction bases left unmatched: 2. Per germline, CDR1 MNHEY and CDR2 SMNVEV (reference sequence). This CDR3 has 14 residues. The DNA of the CDR3 is TGTGCCAGCAGTTTATCCAGGGGGAGTTCACCCCTCCACTTT. Translating it yields CASSLSRGSSPLHF.

This chain links TRBV9 with TRBJ1-5, with D unresolved. Trimming removed 1 base at V and 1 base at J, with 9 bases between. From germline, CDR1 is SGDLS and CDR2 YYNGEE. This CDR3 is 15 amino acids long. CDR3 amino acids: CASSVSASSNQPQHF. The CDR3 DNA follows: TGTGCCAGCAGCGTAAGCGCGTCGAGCAATCAGCCCCAGCATTTT.

The genes are TRBV11-1 and TRBJ2-3, with 8 bases aligning to TRBD2. Germline values: CDR1 SGHAT, CDR2 FQDESV (reference sequence). Trimming took 3 bases from V and 1 from J; bases not matched to a gene: 6. The CDR3 consists of 16 residues. The CDR3 sequence is CASSLSTGGGTDTQYF. The CDR3 DNA reads as TGTGCCAGCAGCTTGTCCACGGGAGGGGGCACAGATACGCAGTATTTT.

The J gene is TRBJ2-7, the V gene TRBV5-1; no clear D gene. This CDR3 is 12 amino acids long. The V gene's germline CDR1 is SGHRS and CDR2 YFSETQ. V shed 0 bases and J shed 2 bases, with 3 bases lying between them. The CDR3 bases are TGCGCCAGCAGCTTGGGAGCCTACGAGCAGTACTTC. Translation gives CASSLGAYEQYF.

The chain couples TRBV27 to TRBJ2-3; D possibly corresponds to TRBD2 (5 bases). V was shortened by 5 bases and J by 3 bases, with 12 bases between the two germline ends. The CDR3 covers 14 residues. CDR1 MNHEY and CDR2 SMNVEV come from the germline V gene (reference sequence). CDR3 sequence reads: CASSPRTVTDTQYF. The DNA of the CDR3 is TGTGCCAGCAGTCCACGGACTGTTACAGATACGCAGTATTTT.

The chain has TRBV6-5 and TRBJ2-7, with 11 bases identical to TRBD2. CDR1 MNHEY and CDR2 SVGAGI come from the germline V gene. Germline trimming cut 0 bases from V and 2 bases from J; bases unmatched to any gene: 0. The CDR3 consists of 15 residues. The chain's CDR3 is CASSYSGLAAYEQYF. The CDR3 DNA sequence: TGTGCCAGCAGTTACTCGGGACTAGCGGCCTACGAGCAGTACTTC.

V gene TRBV12-5 combines with J gene TRBJ2-1; maybe TRBD1 (5 bases). The CDR3 consists of 14 residues. In germline, CDR1 is LGHNT, CDR2 FRNRAP. Trimming removed 3 bases at V and 5 bases at J, with 11 bases between. CDR3 in amino acids: CASGLGDSDNEQFF. The CDR3 bases are TGTGCTAGTGGTTTAGGAGACAGTGACAATGAGCAGTTCTTC.

This chain links TRBV9 with TRBJ2-5; 7 bases align to TRBD1. J was trimmed by 2 bases and V by 0 bases; bases with no gene match: 13. Germline loops: CDR1 SGDLS, CDR2 YYNGEE. This CDR3 has 18 amino acids. The CDR3 protein is CASSVASGTAATQETQYF. CDR3 DNA: TGTGCCAGCAGCGTAGCCTCCGGGACAGCGGCAACTCAAGAGACCCAGTACTTC.

This chain joins TRBV11-2 and TRBJ1-3; D gene unclear. The CDR3 is 18 residues long. Trimming took 0 bases from V and 0 from J, leaving 15 bases between them. Germline values: CDR1 SGHAT, CDR2 FQNNGV. The CDR3 bases are TGTGCCAGCAGCTTAGATCCGCCCCGGTTCGCCTCTGGAAACACCATATATTTT. This sequence encodes CASSLDPPRFASGNTIYF.

Notes on this clone: Other DNA variants within this sample encode the same CDR3. The chain combines TRBV7-3 with TRBJ2-3; TRBD2 is a possible D gene (6 bases). The CDR3 is 15 amino acids. Between the trimmed V and J ends, which lost 0 bases and 1 base, there was a span of 8 bases. CDR1 and CDR2 from the germline V gene are SGHTA and FQGTGA. CDR3 sequence (DNA): TGTGCCAGCAGCTTAACGGGGGGAGGCACAGATACGCAGTATTTT. Encoded protein: CASSLTGGGTDTQYF.

The J gene is TRBJ1-4, the V gene TRBV11-2; 8 positions agree with TRBD1. This CDR3 comprises 17 residues. The junction had 4 bases not matched to a gene; V was cut back by 1 base and J by 0 bases. Looked up from germline, CDR1 is SGHAT and CDR2 is FQNNGV. The CDR3 DNA is TGTGCCAGCAGCTTAGGGACAGGGATCACAACTAATGAAAAACTGTTTTTT. Translating it yields CASSLGTGITTNEKLFF.

The genes are TRBV4-2 and TRBJ1-1; a possible D gene is TRBD1 (6 bases). V lost 1 base and J 1 base, leaving 19 bases between the germline ends. Germline CDR1 reads LGHNA; CDR2 reads YNFKEQ. The CDR3 has 18 residues. DNA for the CDR3: TGTGCCAGCAGCCAAGGCCTACCACAGGGAGGGAGGAACACTGAAGCTTTCTTT. Its translation: CASSQGLPQGGRNTEAFF.

V gene TRBV15 combines with J gene TRBJ1-5; TRBD1 matches at 9 bases. Germline values: CDR1 LNHNV, CDR2 YYDKDF (reference sequence). This CDR3 is 15 amino acids long. The trim removed 7 bases at V and 1 base at J, leaving 5 bases unmatched. CDR3 DNA sequence: TGTGCCACCAAAAGGGACAGGGAAAGCAATCAGCCCCAGCATTTT. Its translation is CATKRDRESNQPQHF.

CDR3 amino acids: CATRGTPQETQYF. The CDR3 coding sequence is TGTGCCACCCGGGGGACTCCCCAAGAGACCCAGTACTTC. This chain uses TRBV15 with TRBJ2-5, with a tentative D call TRBD2 (6 bases). The CDR3 extends over 13 amino acids. Germline V gives CDR1 LNHNV, CDR2 YYDKDF (reference sequence). Trimming left V 8 bases short and J 1 base short, with 11 bases between. The full variable domain, completed using reference TRBV15 and TRBJ2-5, is DAMVIQNPRYQVTQFGKPVTLSCSQTLNHNVMYWYQQKSSQAPKLLFHYYDKDFNNEADTPDNFQSRRPNTSFCFLDIRSPGLGDTAMYLCATRGTPQETQYFGPGTRLLVL.

The V and J genes are TRBV7-3 and TRBJ2-5; TRBD2 aligns across 9 bases. Germline loops: CDR1 SGHTA, CDR2 FQGTGA. This CDR3 is built from 14 residues. V lost 5 bases, J lost 4 bases, and 5 bases stayed unmatched. Here the CDR3 reads CASSAGLARETQYF. The CDR3 DNA is TGTGCCAGCAGCGCCGGACTAGCGAGAGAGACCCAGTACTTC.

This clone has more than one count but fewer than ten. The chain has TRBV7-6 and TRBJ2-2; no clear D. There are 12 residues in the CDR3. CDR1 and CDR2 (germline): SGHVS, FNYEAQ. The germline V and J ends were trimmed by 2 bases and 6 bases, with 4 bases remaining between them. The CDR3 nucleotides are TGTGCCAGCAGCTTAACAGCCGGGGAGCTGTTTTTT. Amino acids: CASSLTAGELFF.

This clone appeared a single time. The chain carries TRBV19 and TRBJ1-5; D is uncertain. The CDR3 runs 15 residues. Germline V gene data show CDR1 as LNHDA and CDR2 as SQIVND (reference sequence). Trimming left V 5 bases short and J 3 bases short, with 14 bases between. The CDR3 DNA is TGTGCCAGTAGTCGTCGGGTTTTTAACAATCAGCCCCAGCATTTT. Its protein is CASSRRVFNNQPQHF.

This chain uses TRBV5-1 with TRBJ2-1, with a tentative D call TRBD2 (6 bases). V gave up 4 bases and J gave up 8 bases, with 13 bases separating them. The CDR3 is 13 residues long. Per the germline V gene, CDR1 is SGHRS and CDR2 is YFSETQ. The CDR3 sequence is CASSDYPGDEQFF. The CDR3 DNA reads TGCGCCAGCAGCGACTATCCGGGAGATGAGCAGTTCTTC.

The V and J genes are TRBV27 and TRBJ2-1, with D perhaps matching TRBD2 (5 bases). Germline CDR1 is MNHEY and CDR2 is SMNVEV (reference sequence). The CDR3 length is 17 residues. Between the trimmed V and J ends, which lost 5 bases and 6 bases, there was a span of 23 bases. CDR3: CASSQNSGWVKANEQFF. In DNA form, the CDR3 reads TGTGCCAGCAGTCAGAATTCGGGGTGGGTTAAGGCCAATGAGCAGTTCTTC.

The chain combines TRBV2 with TRBJ2-3; a weak D match, TRBD2 (6 bases). The germline V and J ends were trimmed by 1 base and 0 bases, with 11 bases remaining between them. The CDR3 spans 16 residues. Germline V gives CDR1 SNHLY, CDR2 FYNNEI. The CDR3 region has the DNA TGTGCCAGCAGTGAAGGGGACTTCTCTAGCACAGATACGCAGTATTTT. This sequence encodes CASSEGDFSSTDTQYF.